A selection of T cell receptor beta chains follows, all from one sample in a study of human T cells and chemical hapten exposure. In TCRdb, the RACE reads were re-called with MiXCR into one record per CDR3 protein. The sample records over 300,000 distinct CDR3 sequences, around 5.5% being singletons. Material: whole blood, obtained in connection with sensitization to the hapten diphenylcyclopropenone (DPC). The receptors come from a woman aged 50 to 60 with alopecia areata. Some clones in this sample may be carry-over from other donors' samples. CDR3s include the opening cysteine and the closing phenylalanine or tryptophan. A D gene is named only where the DNA matches it firmly. Expanded clones get a size class; other rows say once, few or many, or leave the size out.

v_call	j_call	d_call	cdr3_length	clone_size	cdr3_aa	cdr3_nt
TRBV12-3/TRBV12-4	TRBJ2-7	.	11	few	CASRKTYEQYF	TGTGCCAGCAGGAAGACCTACGAGCAGTACTTC
TRBV6-6	TRBJ2-3	.	12	many	CASAQFADTQYF	TGTGCCAGCGCACAGTTCGCAGATACGCAGTATTTT
TRBV25-1	TRBJ1-2	TRBD1	13	many	CASRDRGNYGYTF	TGTGCCAGCAGGGACAGGGGAAACTATGGCTACACCTTC
TRBV6-5	TRBJ2-7	TRBD2	15	few	CASRAASGYAYEQYF	TGTGCCAGCAGGGCAGCTAGCGGGTACGCCTACGAGCAGTACTTC
TRBV15	TRBJ1-6	.	15	.	CATSRARTENSPLHF	TGTGCCACCAGCAGAGCGCGGACAGAAAATTCACCCCTCCACTTT
TRBV5-6	TRBJ2-7	.	14	few	CASSSGLGIYEQYF	TGTGCCAGCAGCTCCGGGCTTGGGATCTACGAGCAGTACTTC
TRBV5-1	TRBJ2-3	TRBD1	15	many	CASSRGQGATDTQYF	TGCGCCAGCAGCCGGGGACAGGGGGCAACAGATACGCAGTATTTT
TRBV4-1	TRBJ2-5	TRBD2	16	.	CASSQDETSGSWTQYF	TGCGCCAGCAGCCAAGATGAGACTAGCGGTTCATGGACCCAGTACTTC
TRBV27	TRBJ2-2	TRBD1	15	.	CASRQGMTNTGELFF	TGTGCCAGCAGACAGGGGATGACGAACACCGGGGAGCTGTTTTTT
TRBV27	TRBJ2-1	TRBD2	14	few	CASSLAGRVNEQFF	TGTGCCAGCAGTTTGGCAGGGAGGGTGAATGAGCAGTTCTTC
TRBV6-1	TRBJ2-7	TRBD2	16	.	CASSGKLAGGSYEQYF	TGTGCCAGCAGTGGCAAACTAGCGGGGGGCTCTTACGAGCAGTACTTC
TRBV7-2	TRBJ1-1	.	14	few	CASSLVLVNTEAFF	TGTGCCAGCAGCTTAGTTCTAGTGAACACTGAAGCTTTCTTT
TRBV3-1	TRBJ2-7	TRBD1	13	.	CASSKGDRGEQYF	TGTGCCAGCAGCAAGGGGGACAGGGGGGAGCAGTACTTC
TRBV3-1	TRBJ2-1	TRBD2	16	.	CASSQGPAGGTAEQFF	TGTGCCAGCAGCCAAGGGCCCGCGGGGGGTACAGCTGAGCAGTTCTTC
TRBV20-1	TRBJ2-1	TRBD1	13	few	CSGQGASYNEQFF	TGCAGTGGGCAGGGGGCATCCTACAATGAGCAGTTCTTC
TRBV12-3/TRBV12-4	TRBJ2-4	.	16	many	CASSWGAGLAKNIQYF	TGTGCCAGCAGTTGGGGGGCCGGATTAGCCAAAAACATTCAGTACTTC
TRBV7-2	TRBJ2-1	.	14	few	CASSLVSRNNEQFF	TGTGCCAGCAGCTTAGTTTCCAGGAACAATGAGCAGTTCTTC
TRBV28	TRBJ1-1	TRBD1	14	.	CASRRTGLNTEAFF	TGTGCCAGCAGACGGACAGGGCTGAACACTGAAGCTTTCTTT
TRBV9	TRBJ1-1	.	14	.	CASSVGEEDPEAFF	TGTGCCAGCAGCGTAGGAGAGGAGGATCCAGAAGCTTTCTTT
TRBV9	TRBJ2-3	TRBD2	15	few	CASSGERGGTDTQYF	TGTGCCAGCAGCGGGGAGCGGGGGGGCACAGATACGCAGTATTTT
TRBV5-1	TRBJ2-2	.	12	many	CASTGDTGELFF	TGCGCCAGCACCGGCGACACCGGGGAGCTGTTTTTT
TRBV7-2	TRBJ1-5	.	15	few	CASSLDRPFNQPQHF	TGTGCCAGCAGCTTGGACAGACCCTTCAATCAGCCCCAGCATTTT
TRBV12-3/TRBV12-4	TRBJ1-5	.	13	few	CASGQGRNQPQHF	TGTGCCAGCGGCCAGGGTCGGAATCAGCCCCAGCATTTT
TRBV14	TRBJ2-1	.	11	.	CASSHLSEQFF	TGTGCCAGCAGCCACCTAAGTGAGCAGTTCTTC
TRBV20-1	TRBJ1-6	.	14	.	CSAREGFNNSPLHF	TGCAGTGCTAGGGAGGGATTCAATAATTCACCCCTCCACTTT
TRBV29-1	TRBJ2-7	.	12	few	CSVEGRFYEQYF	TGCAGCGTTGAAGGGAGGTTCTACGAGCAGTACTTC
TRBV6-2/TRBV6-3	TRBJ2-1	TRBD1	15	many	CASSSPGQGTNEQFF	TGTGCCAGCAGCTCCCCGGGACAGGGAACCAATGAGCAGTTCTTC
TRBV7-9	TRBJ1-5	.	15	.	CAIPREGEKGQPQHF	TGTGCCATCCCGAGGGAGGGGGAGAAGGGTCAGCCCCAGCATTTT
TRBV27	TRBJ2-1	.	15	few	CASSKAGAMYNEQFF	TGTGCCAGCAGCAAAGCTGGGGCCATGTACAATGAGCAGTTCTTC
TRBV20-1	TRBJ1-1	.	13	many	CSARDSKGAEAFF	TGCAGTGCTAGAGATAGCAAGGGAGCTGAAGCTTTCTTT
TRBV9	TRBJ2-3	TRBD2	15	.	CASSPGTSAEDTQYF	TGTGCCAGCAGCCCAGGGACTAGCGCGGAAGATACGCAGTATTTT
TRBV13	TRBJ1-6	.	13	.	CASRSSYNSPLHF	TGTGCCAGCAGGAGCTCCTATAATTCACCCCTCCACTTT
TRBV2	TRBJ1-6	TRBD1	18	many	CASRLFGQGSSYNSPLHF	TGTGCCAGCAGGCTCTTTGGACAGGGGAGCTCCTATAATTCACCCCTCCACTTT
TRBV27	TRBJ1-4	.	14	.	CASKMTASRENLFF	TGTGCCAGCAAAATGACAGCGAGTAGGGAAAACCTGTTTTTT
TRBV5-1	TRBJ2-5	.	12	few	CASSPEMETQYF	TGCGCCAGCAGCCCGGAGATGGAGACCCAGTACTTC
TRBV20-1	TRBJ1-1	.	12	.	CSAGDTHTEAFF	TGCAGTGCTGGAGATACGCACACTGAAGCTTTCTTT
TRBV2	TRBJ2-3	TRBD2	15	few	CASSQAGGHTDTQYF	TGTGCCAGCAGTCAAGCGGGGGGCCACACAGATACGCAGTATTTT
TRBV3-1	TRBJ1-6	.	15	.	CASSPLDQGRMRLHF	TGTGCCAGCAGCCCCCTCGATCAGGGGAGGATGAGGCTCCACTTT